Described below is a single TCR beta chain sequence and its context. Its target is unknown. These data belong to a study of radiotherapy plus CTLA-4 blockade in lung cancer. Focal radiation and CTLA-4 blockade (ipilimumab) were tested in chemo-refractory metastatic non-small-cell lung cancer patients. Sequenced by immunoSEQ multiplex PCR; TCRdb stores in-frame clones only, minus some. Here the sample spans around 45,000 clones, approximately 76% being singletons. Germline-derived CDR1 and CDR2 are GTSNPN and SVGIG (reference sequence). V lost 7 bases, J lost 4 bases, and 20 bases lay in between. The CDR3 contains 15 residues. Whole-study results and caveats: Early shifts in blood T cell clones, with interferon-beta, reportedly predicted response best. Expansion in blood of tumor-derived TCR clones was seen after radiotherapy plus ipilimumab.

The rearrangement links TRBV30 to TRBJ1-3; D may be TRBD1 (5 bases). Sequences were derived from peripheral blood, sampled from a patient treated with radiotherapy plus ipilimumab. The source is a human donor with non-small cell lung cancer who had stable disease on radiotherapy plus ipilimumab. CDR3 DNA sequence: TGTGCCTCCCGAACCGCAGGGCACAAGGGAAACACCATATATTTT. Its protein product is CASRTAGHKGNTIYF.